This entry lists 31 T cell receptor beta chains sequenced from one sample in a study of identical twins. TCRdb processed the 5' RACE reads anew with MiXCR; each CDR3 protein has one entry. The sample carries fewer than 350,000 distinct CDR3 sequences, 6.5% to 9.5% recorded once. Separately, the same data were catalogued under a study of yellow fever vaccine responses in identical twins.

What was sequenced was memory (CD45RO+) T cells sorted from blood. The receptor set was obtained from a woman between 18 and 30 years old in good health.

Only a few counts were recorded for this clonotype. V gene TRBV6-1 combines with J gene TRBJ1-5, with a tentative D call TRBD1 (5 bases). CDR3 size: 14 residues. V lost 7 bases and J 4 bases, leaving 14 bases between the germline ends. Germline CDR1 is MNHNS and CDR2 is SASEGT. The CDR3 nucleotides read TGTGCCAGCAAAGGGGAAAGTGGAAATCAGCCCCAGCATTTT. Translation gives CASKGESGNQPQHF.

This clonotype was counted many times. J is TRBJ1-2 and V is TRBV20-1; D call uncertain. The CDR3 totals 13 residues. Germline V gene sequence: CDR1 DFQATT, CDR2 SNEGSKA (reference sequence). Trimming left V 6 bases short and J 0 bases short, with 11 bases between. The CDR3 nucleotides read TGCAGTGCCGAACGGGAAGCTAACTATGGCTACACCTTC. It codes for CSAEREANYGYTF.

The CDR3 is CSAVRSEQFF. The CDR3 nucleotides read TGCAGTGCTGTACGTAGTGAGCAGTTCTTC. This rearrangement joins TRBV20-1 to TRBJ2-1; the D is unclear. The CDR3 covers 10 residues. CDR1 and CDR2 from the germline V gene are DFQATT and SNEGSKA (reference sequence). Trimming took off 5 bases at V and 9 bases at J, with 8 bases between the two ends.

This chain uses TRBV20-1 with TRBJ1-1; no reliable D call. This CDR3 region has 13 residues. Germline V lookup: CDR1 DFQATT, CDR2 SNEGSKA (reference sequence). V lost 7 bases and J lost 3, with 15 bases in between. CDR3 nucleotide sequence: TGCAGTGGCTCGGGATTGGGCGACACTGAAGCTTTCTTT. Amino acids: CSGSGLGDTEAFF.

The chain combines TRBV14 with TRBJ2-1; TRBD2 might be the D (6 bases). Germline CDR1 and CDR2: SGHDN and FVKESK. Trimming took 2 bases from V and 0 from J, leaving 14 bases between them. The CDR3 has 17 residues. The CDR3: CASSQRNAGSSYNEQFF. The CDR3 DNA sequence: TGTGCCAGCAGCCAAAGGAACGCGGGGAGCTCCTACAATGAGCAGTTCTTC.

The chain joins TRBV19 to TRBJ1-5; perhaps TRBD1 as D (6 bases). Germline V lookup: CDR1 LNHDA, CDR2 SQIVND (reference sequence). This CDR3 is built from 14 residues. V was shortened by 6 bases and J by 6 bases, with 15 bases between the two germline ends. The CDR3 region has the DNA TGTGCCAGTAGAACAGGGATTGCTGGTCAGCCCCAGCATTTT. This gives the protein CASRTGIAGQPQHF.

In this sample, this clonotype turned up many times. The CDR3 here is CSVEGPGRDTEAFF. The CDR3 coding sequence is TGCAGCGTTGAAGGGCCAGGGCGAGACACTGAAGCTTTCTTT. The genes are TRBV29-1 and TRBJ1-1, with a weak D call TRBD1 (5 bases). The CDR3 extends over 14 amino acids. Germline V gene lookup returns CDR1 SQVTM and CDR2 ANQGSEA. Trimming took off 1 base at V and 3 bases at J, with 12 bases between the two ends.

This clonotype has more than one count but fewer than ten. The V and J genes are TRBV5-6 and TRBJ1-1; 8 bases are a match to TRBD1. With V trimmed by 0 bases and J by 1 base, 5 bases remained unmatched. CDR3 size: 16 residues. Germline V gene sequence: CDR1 SGHDT, CDR2 YYEEEE. This chain's CDR3 is CASSLDRGYPNTEAFF. The CDR3 DNA is TGTGCCAGCAGCTTGGACAGGGGGTACCCGAACACTGAAGCTTTCTTT.

A few counts support this clonotype. The chain is built from TRBV6-1 and TRBJ1-2; D gene unclear. Trimming removed 8 bases at V and 8 bases at J, with 9 bases between. The CDR3 sequence is 10 residues long. Germline V CDR1 and CDR2: MNHNS, SASEGT. CDR3 sequence reads: CASGTTGYTF. The CDR3, as DNA: TGTGCCAGCGGCACCACGGGCTACACCTTC.

In its sample, this clonotype was seen a few times. The V call is TRBV10-1, the J call TRBJ1-3; D remains unclear. The V end lost 5 bases, the J end lost 8 bases, and 13 bases lay between the germline ends. Germline CDR1 WNHNN, CDR2 SYGVQD (reference sequence). There are 13 residues in the CDR3. For the CDR3, the DNA is TGCGCCAGCAGTTCACGGCCGGGAGACACCATATATTTT. This sequence encodes CASSSRPGDTIYF.

This chain joins TRBV10-3 and TRBJ2-7; D may match TRBD1 or TRBD2 (5 bases each). CDR1 ENHRY and CDR2 SYGVKD come from the germline V gene. There are 14 residues in the CDR3. V lost 5 bases, J lost 1 base, and 12 bases lay in between. CDR3 nucleotides: TGTGCCATCAGTACGGGACGCAGGTCCTACGAGCAGTACTTC. Amino acid sequence: CAISTGRRSYEQYF.

The V and J genes are TRBV5-1 and TRBJ2-7, with 8 bases fitting TRBD2. The germline V gene has CDR1 SGHRS and CDR2 YFSETQ. Unmatched junction bases numbered 7, after V lost 5 bases and J lost 0 bases. The CDR3 spans 15 residues. In DNA form, the CDR3 reads TGCGCCAGCAGGCGGCGGGAGGCCAGCTCCTACGAGCAGTACTTC. Its translation: CASRRREASSYEQYF.

This chain joins TRBV20-1 and TRBJ2-4; D remains ambiguous. Trimming shortened V by 0 bases and J by 0 bases, and 15 bases separated the two germline ends. The CDR3 length is 17 residues. CDR1 is DFQATT, CDR2 SNEGSKA, per germline (reference sequence). The CDR3 region has the DNA TGCAGTGCTAGAGATCTCCAGGAGACCCTAGCCAAAAACATTCAGTACTTC. Protein: CSARDLQETLAKNIQYF.

Sample share makes this clonotype medium-sized. CDR3 in DNA: TGTGCCAGCAGGGCAGACCATAATTCACCCCTCCACTTT. It is translated as CASRADHNSPLHF. The V and J genes are TRBV2 and TRBJ1-6; D is unclear. The CDR3 spans 13 residues. CDR1 and CDR2 from the germline V gene are SNHLY and FYNNEI. The V end was cut by 6 bases, the J end by 5 bases, with 8 bases between.

The CDR3 loop reads CASSLTSEQFF. The CDR3 region has the DNA TGCGCCAGCAGCCTGACTAGTGAGCAGTTCTTC. This rearrangement joins TRBV5-1 to TRBJ2-1, with D tentatively TRBD2 (6 bases). Germline V CDR1 and CDR2: SGHRS, YFSETQ. V was pared by 4 bases and J by 9 bases, with 8 bases between. The CDR3 sequence is 11 residues long.

The chain carries TRBV5-6 and TRBJ2-2; 8 bases are a match to TRBD1. The CDR3 sequence is 17 residues long. Germline V gene sequence: CDR1 SGHDT, CDR2 YYEEEE. With 4 bases clipped from V and 0 bases from J, the junction kept 8 bases outside the gene matches. The CDR3 sequence is CASSDIVQGANTGELFF. DNA for the CDR3: TGTGCCAGCAGCGACATAGTACAGGGGGCGAACACCGGGGAGCTGTTTTTT.

At least ten counts were recorded for this clonotype. The J gene is TRBJ2-3, the V gene TRBV4-1, with D hard to call. The germline V and J ends were trimmed by 2 bases and 0 bases, with 15 bases remaining between them. Germline lookup yields CDR1 MGHRA and CDR2 YSYEKL. This CDR3 contains 17 residues. The CDR3 sequence: CASSQLDMGVSTDTQYF. The CDR3 DNA is TGCGCCAGCAGCCAACTTGACATGGGCGTTAGCACAGATACGCAGTATTTT.

The chain employs TRBV5-6 and TRBJ2-6, with D possibly being TRBD1 or TRBD2 (5 bases each). CDR1 SGHDT and CDR2 YYEEEE come from the germline V gene. The CDR3 is made up of 16 amino acids. Trimming stripped 3 bases from V and 0 bases from J, with 10 bases between. This CDR3 is CASSWGGGSGANVLTF. CDR3 in DNA: TGTGCCAGCAGCTGGGGTGGGGGCTCTGGGGCCAACGTCCTGACTTTC.

This clonotype was seen repeatedly, ten times or more. The chain recombines TRBV12-3 or TRBV12-4 with TRBJ1-4; tentatively, D is TRBD1 (5 bases). The CDR3 contains 12 residues. V shed 10 bases and J shed 8 bases, with 14 bases lying between them. The CDR3 region has the DNA TGTGCCACCGGGACCCTACGCGAAAAACTGTTTTTT. This encodes CATGTLREKLFF.

This clonotype was seen more than once but under ten times. V gene TRBV12-3 or TRBV12-4 combines with J gene TRBJ2-2, with 10 bases fitting TRBD1. V dropped 8 bases and J dropped 5; count of bases not matched to a gene: 14. The CDR3 loop spans 17 amino acids. CDR3 in DNA: TGTGCCAGCGGGTTACCGCCGGGACAGGGGTATACCGGGGAGCTGTTTTTT. Translating it yields CASGLPPGQGYTGELFF.

The genes are TRBV3-1 and TRBJ2-1, with D perhaps TRBD2 (5 bases). With 1 base removed from V and 6 bases from J, the gap between germline ends came to 16 bases. Germline CDR1 is LGHDT and CDR2 is YNNKEL (reference sequence). This CDR3 spans 16 amino acids. The CDR3 DNA reads as TGTGCCAGCAGCCAAGTCGCTAGCTACTTGGGCAATGAGCAGTTCTTC. Translation gives CASSQVASYLGNEQFF.

The J gene is TRBJ1-4, the V gene TRBV7-9; 8 nucleotides line up with TRBD1. There are 14 residues in the CDR3. V lost 4 bases, J lost 5 bases, and 3 bases stayed unmatched. The germline gives CDR1 SEHNR, CDR2 FQNEAQ (reference sequence). This chain's CDR3 is CASSSGTGNEKLFF. The CDR3 coding sequence is TGTGCCAGCAGCTCCGGGACAGGCAATGAAAAACTGTTTTTT. Based on the CDR3 plus reference TRBV7-9 and TRBJ1-4, the full variable domain is DTGVSQNPRHKITKRGQNVTFRCDPISEHNRLYWYRQTLGQGPEFLTYFQNEAQLEKSRLLSDRFSAERPKGSFSTLEIQRTEQGDSAMYLCASSSGTGNEKLFFGSGTQLSVL.

The table lists this clonotype with a few counts. The chain joins TRBV2 to TRBJ1-6, with 7 bases matching TRBD1. Germline CDR1 and CDR2: SNHLY and FYNNEI. V shed 2 bases, J shed 9 bases, and the junction held 4 bases outside the gene matches. CDR3 size: 14 residues. The CDR3 here is CASSENRGLSPLHF. The CDR3 bases are TGTGCCAGCAGTGAAAACAGGGGCCTTTCACCCCTCCACTTT.

This clonotype was recorded many times. This chain links TRBV20-1 with TRBJ2-7, with D perhaps TRBD1 (6 bases). V lost 2 bases to trimming and J lost 2 bases, with 10 bases between them. The CDR3 covers 13 residues. CDR1 and CDR2 from the germline V gene are DFQATT and SNEGSKA (reference sequence). This CDR3 is CSARWTEPYEQYF. CDR3 DNA: TGCAGTGCTAGATGGACAGAGCCCTACGAGCAGTACTTC.

This clonotype was observed at least ten times. This chain joins TRBV11-1 and TRBJ2-1, with 7 positions matching TRBD2. In germline, CDR1 is SGHAT, CDR2 FQDESV (reference sequence). The V and J ends lost 3 bases and 0 bases, in that order; junction bases with no gene match: 17. The CDR3 spans 20 residues. CDR3 sequence: CASSFTLARLERDSYNEQFF. The CDR3 DNA sequence: TGTGCCAGCAGCTTTACGCTGGCACGATTAGAGCGGGACTCCTACAATGAGCAGTTCTTC.

This clonotype was recorded a few times. V usage is TRBV5-1 and J usage is TRBJ2-1, with 10 bases lining up with TRBD2. From germline, CDR1 is SGHRS and CDR2 YFSETQ. The length of the CDR3 is 17 residues. Trimming removed 0 bases from V and 8 bases from J; junction bases left unmatched: 11. The CDR3 DNA sequence: TGCGCCAGCAGCTTGGCCATACGGCTAGCGGGAGCGGATGAGCAGTTCTTC. Translated, it gives CASSLAIRLAGADEQFF.

This sequence joins TRBV10-3 and TRBJ2-1; a possible D gene is TRBD1 (6 bases). The CDR3 extends over 17 amino acids. Trimming pared 2 bases from V and 6 bases from J, leaving 20 bases between. Germline loops: CDR1 ENHRY, CDR2 SYGVKD. The CDR3 here is CAISEIQRGTGINEQFF. The CDR3 DNA is TGTGCCATCAGTGAGATACAAAGGGGTACAGGGATCAATGAGCAGTTCTTC.

This clonotype was counted ten times or more. This sequence joins TRBV7-8 and TRBJ2-5; no clear D gene. The germline V and J ends were trimmed by 2 bases and 5 bases, with 15 bases remaining between them. The CDR3 runs 15 residues. The germline gives CDR1 SGHVS, CDR2 FQNEAQ. The CDR3 bases are TGTGCCAGCAGCTTAAGCACTCATAGCACCGAGACCCAGTACTTC. It is translated as CASSLSTHSTETQYF.

The rearrangement links TRBV20-1 to TRBJ2-1, with 9 bases lining up with TRBD2. The V and J ends lost 3 bases and 6 bases, in that order; junction bases with no gene match: 6. In germline, CDR1 is DFQATT, CDR2 SNEGSKA (reference sequence). The CDR3 loop spans 14 amino acids. The CDR3 loop reads CSARWLAGINEQFF. The DNA of the CDR3 is TGCAGTGCTAGGTGGCTAGCGGGGATCAATGAGCAGTTCTTC.

The chain employs TRBV4-1 and TRBJ2-5; weak D call: TRBD1 (5 bases). Germline CDR1 MGHRA, CDR2 YSYEKL. V lost 3 bases, J lost 1 base, and 9 bases lay in between. The CDR3 covers 14 residues. This CDR3 reads CASSQAGFQETQYF. CDR3 DNA sequence: TGCGCCAGCAGCCAGGCAGGGTTCCAAGAGACCCAGTACTTC.

This clonotype was picked up many times. The chain uses TRBV10-3 and TRBJ2-5; D gene uncertain. Trimming cost V 0 bases and J 5 bases, with 19 bases left between them. This CDR3 region has 17 residues. Germline values: CDR1 ENHRY, CDR2 SYGVKD. The CDR3 here is CAISESRVLALAETQYF. DNA for the CDR3: TGTGCCATCAGTGAGTCGAGAGTCCTGGCCCTCGCGGAGACCCAGTACTTC.